Listed here are 30 T cell receptor beta chains from one sample, sequenced in a study of blood T cell repertoires in COVID-19. Some clones are missing from TCRdb's copy, which holds only in-frame ones; the method was immunoSEQ multiplex PCR. The table has over 250,000 clones, about 90% seen once. The sequencing input was PBMCs or T cells enriched from blood (not recorded which). The receptors derive from a woman aged 60-75 years who had recovered from COVID-19.

The CDR3 spells CASSDTGLGYEKLFF. The CDR3 nucleotides are TGTGCCAGCAGTGACACAGGGTTGGGGTATGAAAAACTGTTTTTT. V gene TRBV2 combines with J gene TRBJ1-4; tentative D call: TRBD1 (6 bases). The CDR3 is made up of 15 amino acids. In germline, CDR1 is SNHLY, CDR2 FYNNEI. With 3 bases removed from V and 6 bases from J, the gap between germline ends came to 14 bases.

V is TRBV19 and J is TRBJ1-2; 9 nucleotides align to TRBD1. Per the germline V gene, CDR1 is LNHDA and CDR2 is SQIVND (reference sequence). The V and J ends lost 11 bases and 3 bases, in that order; junction bases with no gene match: 10. CDR3 length: 14 residues. The CDR3 region has the DNA TGTGCCTCTCGCTCACAGGGGGCCGACTATGGCTACACCTTC. It yields the protein CASRSQGADYGYTF. Variable domain in full (rest from reference TRBV19 and TRBJ1-2): DGGITQSPKYLFRKEGQNVTLSCEQNLNHDAMYWYRQDPGQGLRLIYYSQIVNDFQKGDIAEGYSVSREKKESFPLTVTSAQKNPTAFYLCASRSQGADYGYTFGSGTRLTVV.

The rearrangement links TRBV18 to TRBJ2-1, with D hard to call. Germline V gene sequence: CDR1 KGHSH, CDR2 LQKENI. This CDR3 spans 13 amino acids. V lost 3 bases and J 8 bases, leaving 11 bases between the germline ends. In DNA, the CDR3 is TGTGCCAGCTCACCCGATAGAGTAGATGAGCAGTTCTTC. It specifies CASSPDRVDEQFF.

This chain links TRBV19 with TRBJ2-3; TRBD2 aligns across 12 bases. This CDR3 spans 16 amino acids. V trimming: 5 bases; J trimming: 2 bases; junction bases outside the gene matches: 5. Looked up from germline, CDR1 is LNHDA and CDR2 is SQIVND (reference sequence). CDR3 coding DNA: TGTGCCAGTAGTCCCCGGACTAGCGGGGACACAGATACGCAGTATTTT. Amino acid sequence: CASSPRTSGDTDTQYF.

CDR3 residues: CASSQLVAGELFF. CDR3 in DNA: TGTGCCAGCAGCCAACTAGTGGCCGGGGAGCTGTTTTTT. The J gene is TRBJ2-2, the V gene TRBV14; D unresolved. The germline V and J ends were trimmed by 2 bases and 6 bases, with 7 bases remaining between them. Germline loops: CDR1 SGHDN, CDR2 FVKESK. The CDR3 length is 13 residues.

The chain recombines TRBV5-6 with TRBJ2-7; 11 bases align to TRBD2. Germline assignment: CDR1 SGHDT and CDR2 YYEEEE. The CDR3 spans 17 residues. Unmatched junction bases numbered 10, after V lost 2 bases and J lost 3 bases. CDR3 sequence: CASSFIVGLAGGYEQYF. CDR3 bases: TGTGCCAGCAGCTTCATAGTCGGGCTAGCGGGAGGCTACGAGCAGTACTTC.

This clone occurred once. The V and J genes are TRBV5-1 and TRBJ1-5, with D perhaps matching TRBD1 (5 bases). In germline, CDR1 is SGHRS, CDR2 YFSETQ. The CDR3 runs to 16 residues. Trimming stripped 4 bases from V and 5 bases from J, with 19 bases between. The CDR3 here is CASSPDGGGADQPQHF. CDR3 in DNA: TGCGCCAGCAGCCCGGACGGCGGAGGGGCGGATCAGCCCCAGCATTTT.

The genes are TRBV14 and TRBJ2-1; 8 bases agree with TRBD2. Unmatched junction bases numbered 5, after V lost 7 bases and J lost 0 bases. The CDR3 runs to 15 residues. Germline CDR1 reads SGHDN; CDR2 reads FVKESK. The CDR3, as DNA: TGTGCCAGCACCCGGGGGGGAAGCTCCTACAATGAGCAGTTCTTC. This gives the protein CASTRGGSSYNEQFF.

This clone was observed a single time. V gene TRBV19 combines with J gene TRBJ1-1; TRBD1 agrees at 7 bases. Per germline, CDR1 LNHDA and CDR2 SQIVND (reference sequence). The CDR3 is 15 amino acids. V trimming: 4 bases; J trimming: 5 bases; junction bases outside the gene matches: 10. DNA for the CDR3: TGTGCCAGTAGTACAGGGACAGACTTTGGGACTGAAGCTTTCTTT. Protein: CASSTGTDFGTEAFF.

This clone was detected a few times. This sequence joins TRBV19 and TRBJ2-7; D is unresolved. Germline CDR1 LNHDA, CDR2 SQIVND (reference sequence). V shed 4 bases and J shed 2 bases, with 6 bases lying between them. The CDR3 loop spans 12 amino acids. The CDR3 loop reads CASSSQAYEQYF. The CDR3 DNA sequence: TGTGCCAGTAGTAGCCAGGCCTACGAGCAGTACTTC. The full variable domain, in which reference TRBV19 and TRBJ2-7 provide the parts outside the CDR3, is DGGITQSPKYLFRKEGQNVTLSCEQNLNHDAMYWYRQDPGQGLRLIYYSQIVNDFQKGDIAEGYSVSREKKESFPLTVTSAQKNPTAFYLCASSSQAYEQYFGPGTRLTVT.

The chain employs TRBV27 and TRBJ1-1; perhaps TRBD1 as D (5 bases). Germline V gene data show CDR1 as MNHEY and CDR2 as SMNVEV (reference sequence). V gave up 3 bases and J gave up 5 bases, with 13 bases separating them. The CDR3 sequence is 14 residues long. CDR3 nucleotides: TGTGCCAGCAGTTTGGCCGGGGGTAGGACTGAAGCTTTCTTT. Translating it yields CASSLAGGRTEAFF.

The V call is TRBV27, the J call TRBJ2-1, with 7 bases identical to TRBD2. The CDR3 contains 15 residues. Per the germline V gene, CDR1 is MNHEY and CDR2 is SMNVEV (reference sequence). J was trimmed by 5 bases and V by 3 bases; bases with no gene match: 7. CDR3 loop: CASSFGSSGDNEQFF. The CDR3 DNA reads TGTGCCAGCAGTTTCGGTTCTAGCGGTGACAATGAGCAGTTCTTC.

The chain recombines TRBV7-3 with TRBJ2-1; 16 bases map to TRBD2. J was trimmed by 9 bases and V by 5 bases; bases with no gene match: 7. This CDR3 is 16 amino acids long. Per the germline V gene, CDR1 is SGHTA and CDR2 is FQGTGA. CDR3 sequence: CASSPVGLAGGAEQFF. The CDR3 bases are TGTGCCAGCAGCCCGGTGGGACTAGCGGGGGGGGCTGAGCAGTTCTTC.

This chain uses TRBV7-3 with TRBJ2-1; possible D gene TRBD2, 5 bases. V lost 5 bases and J lost 3, with 8 bases in between. Germline V lookup: CDR1 SGHTA, CDR2 FQGTGA. The CDR3 sequence is 13 residues long. CDR3 sequence: CASSTRGYNEQFF. CDR3 coding DNA: TGTGCCAGCAGCACCCGGGGCTACAATGAGCAGTTCTTC.

This sequence joins TRBV11-3 and TRBJ2-7; TRBD1 might be the D (6 bases). The V and J ends lost 5 bases and 2 bases respectively, with 16 bases between them. Germline loops: CDR1 SGHNT, CDR2 YENEEA. This CDR3 region has 15 residues. CDR3 DNA sequence: TGTGCCAGCAGCGTCGGGCAGGGGCGGCCCTACGAGCAGTACTTC. Amino acids: CASSVGQGRPYEQYF. The complete variable domain, with remaining parts taken from reference TRBV11-3 and TRBJ2-7, reads EAGVVQSPRYKIIEKKQPVAFWCNPISGHNTLYWYLQNLGQGPELLIRYENEEAVDDSQLPKDRFSAERLKGVDSTLKIQPAELGDSAVYLCASSVGQGRPYEQYFGPGTRLTVT.

This clone occurred a few times. The chain couples TRBV9 to TRBJ1-3, with 8 positions matching TRBD1. The CDR3 is made up of 14 amino acids. Per the germline V gene, CDR1 is SGDLS and CDR2 is YYNGEE. Unmatched junction bases numbered 3, after V lost 5 bases and J lost 2 bases. CDR3 bases: TGTGCCAGCAGTGCGGACAGGGCTGGAAACACCATATATTTT. This sequence encodes CASSADRAGNTIYF. Full variable domain (outside the CDR3, taken from reference TRBV9 and TRBJ1-3): DSGVTQTPKHLITATGQRVTLRCSPRSGDLSVYWYQQSLDQGLQFLIQYYNGEERAKGNILERFSAQQFPDLHSELNLSSLELGDSALYFCASSADRAGNTIYFGEGSWLTVV.

The V call is TRBV10-1, the J call TRBJ2-5; tentatively, D is TRBD1 (6 bases). Trimming removed 0 bases from V and 5 bases from J, with 13 bases in between. The germline CDR1 and CDR2 sequences are WNHNN and SYGVQD (reference sequence). The CDR3 is 15 residues long. The CDR3 spells CASSESPRGRETQYF. The CDR3 DNA is TGCGCCAGCAGTGAGTCTCCCAGGGGTCGCGAGACCCAGTACTTC.

V gene TRBV4-1 combines with J gene TRBJ1-3; 9 bases fit TRBD1. The CDR3 has 14 residues. The J segment lost 6 bases and the V segment lost 3 bases, leaving 3 bases of the junction unmatched. CDR1 is MGHRA and CDR2 is YSYEKL in the germline V gene. The CDR3 DNA reads TGCGCCAGCAGCCAGGGACAGGGAATAAACACCATATATTTT. Translation: CASSQGQGINTIYF.

The J gene is TRBJ2-3, the V gene TRBV18; weak D call: TRBD2 (5 bases). This CDR3 has 16 residues. In germline, CDR1 is KGHSH, CDR2 LQKENI. V lost 3 bases, J lost 5 bases, and 18 bases lay in between. The CDR3 loop reads CASSPLSLRAGDTQYF. CDR3 nucleotide sequence: TGTGCCAGCTCACCTCTCAGTTTGAGGGCGGGAGATACGCAGTATTTT. The complete variable domain, with remaining parts taken from reference TRBV18 and TRBJ2-3, reads NAGVMQNPRHLVRRRGQEARLRCSPMKGHSHVYWYRQLPEEGLKFMVYLQKENIIDESGMPKERFSAEFPKEGPSILRIQQVVRGDSAAYFCASSPLSLRAGDTQYFGPGTRLTVL.

This clone occurred once. V is TRBV25-1 and J is TRBJ2-7; 9 bases line up with TRBD1. Germline V gene data show CDR1 as MGHDK and CDR2 as SYGVNS. V was pared by 4 bases and J by 6 bases, with 4 bases of the junction left unmatched. The CDR3 runs 13 residues. In nucleotides, the CDR3 is TGTGCCAGCAGTGCGGGACAGGGCGGCGAGCAGTACTTC. Translation: CASSAGQGGEQYF.

The chain links TRBV7-8 to TRBJ2-7; D is perhaps TRBD2 (6 bases). V dropped 1 base and J dropped 4 bases, with 14 bases sitting between them. Germline CDR1 SGHVS, CDR2 FQNEAQ. This CDR3 comprises 15 residues. The CDR3 region has the DNA TGTGCCAGCAGCTTAGGCCTGGCAGGGAGGTACGAGCAGTACTTC. Encoded protein: CASSLGLAGRYEQYF.

This clone was detected only once. The chain combines TRBV5-1 with TRBJ1-1; D uncertain. CDR1 and CDR2 (germline): SGHRS, YFSETQ. V was pared by 4 bases and J by 8 bases, with 24 bases between. The CDR3 totals 16 residues. The CDR3 nucleotides are TGCGCCAGCAGCCACCCGATAGCGGAGTTATATGCGGAAGCTTTCTTT. This encodes CASSHPIAELYAEAFF.

The rearrangement joins TRBV3-1 (or the pseudogene TRBV3-2) to TRBJ1-2; maybe TRBD1 (5 bases). The germline V gene has CDR1 LGHDT and CDR2 YNNKEL (reference sequence). The CDR3 sequence is 15 residues long. V gave up 0 bases and J gave up 4 bases, with 12 bases separating them. In DNA, the CDR3 is TGTGCCAGCAGCCAAGACCCAGGGTGGGCCTATGGCTACACCTTC. It codes for CASSQDPGWAYGYTF.

The V call is TRBV24-1, the J call TRBJ2-1, with D possibly TRBD1 on 5 matching bases. The CDR3 has 13 residues. The V gene's germline CDR1 is KGHDR and CDR2 SFDVKD. V dropped 4 bases and J dropped 8 bases, with 11 bases sitting between them. The DNA of the CDR3 is TGTGCCACCAGTGAAGGGGATTACGATGAGCAGTTCTTC. Translated: CATSEGDYDEQFF.

CDR3 bases: TGTGCCAGCAGCTTGGATAGGGACATCGATTCACCCCTCCACTTT. Protein product: CASSLDRDIDSPLHF. This chain connects TRBV5-6 to TRBJ1-6; tentatively, D is TRBD1 (6 bases). There are 15 residues in the CDR3. Germline V lookup: CDR1 SGHDT, CDR2 YYEEEE. Trimming stripped 0 bases from V and 8 bases from J, with 12 bases between.

The chain joins TRBV5-1 to TRBJ1-6; the match to TRBD1 covers 7 bases. The J segment lost 8 bases and the V segment lost 7 bases, leaving 15 bases of the junction unmatched. The CDR3 has 16 residues. Germline CDR1 is SGHRS and CDR2 is YFSETQ. The CDR3 DNA reads TGCGCCAGCGGACAGGAGGGTCCCTCTTCGTATTCACCCCTCCACTTT. Its protein product is CASGQEGPSSYSPLHF.

V gene TRBV6-5 combines with J gene TRBJ2-2; 8 nucleotides agree with TRBD2. The CDR3 totals 15 residues. CDR1 is MNHEY, CDR2 SVGAGI, per germline. V trimming: 7 bases; J trimming: 0 bases; junction bases outside the gene matches: 4. CDR3 residues: CASNSGSANTGELFF. CDR3 bases: TGTGCCAGCAACAGCGGGAGCGCGAACACCGGGGAGCTGTTTTTT.

V usage is TRBV7-9 and J usage is TRBJ1-2; unclear D gene. This CDR3 comprises 16 residues. Germline CDR1 is SEHNR and CDR2 is FQNEAQ (reference sequence). V was pared by 7 bases and J by 0 bases, with 18 bases between. DNA for the CDR3: TGTGCCAGCACCCCGATCGATAGTGGTTCTAACTATGGCTACACCTTC. Protein product: CASTPIDSGSNYGYTF.

The DNA for the CDR3 is TGTGCCAGCAGCGTTAGACGGGAGGGCCTTGATGAGCAGTTCTTC. Translating it yields CASSVRREGLDEQFF. The chain employs TRBV9 and TRBJ2-1, with 8 bases fitting TRBD2. CDR3 length: 15 residues. The germline V gene has CDR1 SGDLS and CDR2 YYNGEE. J was trimmed by 8 bases and V by 2 bases; bases with no gene match: 9. Variable domain in full (rest from reference TRBV9 and TRBJ2-1): DSGVTQTPKHLITATGQRVTLRCSPRSGDLSVYWYQQSLDQGLQFLIQYYNGEERAKGNILERFSAQQFPDLHSELNLSSLELGDSALYFCASSVRREGLDEQFFGPGTRLTVL.

The chain links TRBV30 to TRBJ2-7; 8 bases agree with TRBD2. Germline-derived CDR1 and CDR2 are GTSNPN and SVGIG (reference sequence). V shed 7 bases, J shed 2 bases, and the junction held 7 bases outside the gene matches. This CDR3 contains 13 residues. The CDR3 is CASSRGGTYEQYF. CDR3 sequence (DNA): TGTGCCTCAAGTCGGGGGGGAACCTACGAGCAGTACTTC. Full variable domain (remainder filled in from reference TRBV30 and TRBJ2-7): SQTIHQWPATLVQPVGSPLSLECTVEGTSNPNLYWYRQAAGRGLQLLFYSVGIGQISSEVPQNLSASRPQDRQFILSSKKLLLSDSGFYLCASSRGGTYEQYFGPGTRLTVT.